This T cell receptor (beta chain) was obtained from a study of vaccination effects on CD4 cells after COVID-19. Data came from immunoSEQ multiplex PCR; TCRdb stores just in-frame clones and leaves some out. The sample contains around 81,000 clones, 60% to 80% of which appear only once. Losses at the gene ends were 6 bases for V and 0 bases for J; bases not matched to a gene: 3. Germline CDR1 and CDR2: LNHDA and SQIVND (reference sequence). The CDR3 runs to 14 residues. ViraFEST expansion of antigen-specific CD4+ T cells with viral peptide pools preceded sequencing. Cultured cells yielded isolated CD4+ T cells after less than 11 days. All participants had two doses of either the BNT162b2 or mRNA-1273 vaccine. Fresh IL-2-containing medium replaced half the medium on days 3 and 7. This clone came up a few times. Its antigen is still unknown.

Sample: CD4+ T cells from PBMCs cultured with HCoV-OC43 spike peptides, taken after COVID-19 vaccination. As for subset: HCoV-OC43 spike overlapping peptide pool stimulation. The J gene is TRBJ1-1, the V gene TRBV19; 8 bases map to TRBD1. This clonotype was sampled from a human donor who received a COVID-19 vaccine. The CDR3 protein is CASSRQGLNTEAFF. For the CDR3, the DNA is TGTGCCAGTAGCAGACAGGGGTTGAACACTGAAGCTTTCTTT.